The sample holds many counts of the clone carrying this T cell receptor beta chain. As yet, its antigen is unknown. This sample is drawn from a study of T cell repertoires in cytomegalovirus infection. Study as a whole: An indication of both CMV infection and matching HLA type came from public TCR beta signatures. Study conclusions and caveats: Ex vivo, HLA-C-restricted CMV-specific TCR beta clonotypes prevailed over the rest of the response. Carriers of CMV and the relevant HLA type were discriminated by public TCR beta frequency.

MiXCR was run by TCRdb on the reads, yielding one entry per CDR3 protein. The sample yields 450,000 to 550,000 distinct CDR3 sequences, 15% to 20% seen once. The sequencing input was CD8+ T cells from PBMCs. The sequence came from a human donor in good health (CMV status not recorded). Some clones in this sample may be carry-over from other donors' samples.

In nucleotides, the CDR3 is TGTGCTAGCCGGGACCTTAGCAATCAGCCCCAGCATTTT. This translates into CASRDLSNQPQHF. The rearrangement joins TRBV12-5 to TRBJ1-5; D might be TRBD1 (5 bases). V gave up 9 bases and J gave up 0 bases, with 9 bases separating them. CDR3 length: 13 residues. CDR1 is LGHNT and CDR2 is FRNRAP in the germline V gene.